This T cell receptor (beta chain) was retrieved from a study of blood T cell repertoires in COVID-19. The table came from immunoSEQ multiplex PCR; TCRdb's copy has only in-frame clones and leaves some out. The sample carries 110,000 to 150,000 clones, about 90% recorded once. The CDR3 totals 14 residues. V was trimmed by 4 bases and J by 3 bases, leaving 10 bases between them. From germline, CDR1 is LNHDA and CDR2 SQIVND (reference sequence). The rearrangement links TRBV19 to TRBJ2-1; weak D call: TRBD1 (5 bases). This TCR derives from a woman aged 55 to 70 with acute or convalescent COVID-19. The sample taken for sequencing was peripheral blood. CDR3 loop: CASSTGSDYNEQFF. CDR3 nucleotide sequence: TGTGCCAGTAGTACAGGGTCCGACTACAATGAGCAGTTCTTC.